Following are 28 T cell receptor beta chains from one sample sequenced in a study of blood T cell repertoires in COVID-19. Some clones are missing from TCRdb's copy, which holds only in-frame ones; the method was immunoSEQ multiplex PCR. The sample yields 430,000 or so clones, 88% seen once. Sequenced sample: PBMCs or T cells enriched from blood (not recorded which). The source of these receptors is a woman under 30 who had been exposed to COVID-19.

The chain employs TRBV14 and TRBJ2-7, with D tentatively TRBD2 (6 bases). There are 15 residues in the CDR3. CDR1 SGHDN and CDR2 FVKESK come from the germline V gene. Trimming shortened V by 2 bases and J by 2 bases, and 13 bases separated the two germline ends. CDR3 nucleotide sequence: TGTGCCAGCAGCCAATCCGGGGGACTGACCTACGAGCAGTACTTC. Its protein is CASSQSGGLTYEQYF.

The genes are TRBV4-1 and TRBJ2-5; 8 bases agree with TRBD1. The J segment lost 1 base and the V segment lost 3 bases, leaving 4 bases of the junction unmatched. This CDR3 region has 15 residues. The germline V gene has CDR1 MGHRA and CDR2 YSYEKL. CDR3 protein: CASSQTGVGQETQYF. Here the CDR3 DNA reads TGCGCCAGCAGCCAGACAGGGGTAGGCCAAGAGACCCAGTACTTC.

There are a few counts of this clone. CDR3 loop: CASSQDGSGANTDTQYF. The CDR3 coding sequence is TGTGCCAGCAGCCAAGACGGAAGCGGGGCCAACACAGATACGCAGTATTTT. The chain has TRBV3-1 (or the pseudogene TRBV3-2) and TRBJ2-3, with TRBD2 matching 7 bases. Germline CDR1 reads LGHDT; CDR2 reads YNNKEL (reference sequence). CDR3 size: 17 residues. V was clipped by 0 bases and J by 2 bases; unmatched bases: 8.

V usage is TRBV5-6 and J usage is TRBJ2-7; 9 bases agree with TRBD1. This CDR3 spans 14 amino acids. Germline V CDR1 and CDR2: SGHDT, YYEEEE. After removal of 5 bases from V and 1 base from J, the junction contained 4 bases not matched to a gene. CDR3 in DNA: TGTGCCAGCAGTAGACAGGGGGTATCCTACGAGCAGTACTTC. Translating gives CASSRQGVSYEQYF.

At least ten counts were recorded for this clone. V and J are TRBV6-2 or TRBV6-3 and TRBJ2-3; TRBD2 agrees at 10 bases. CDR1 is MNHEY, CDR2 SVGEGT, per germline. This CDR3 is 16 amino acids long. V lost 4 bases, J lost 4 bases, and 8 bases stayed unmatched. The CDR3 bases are TGTGCCAGCAGTTTATCTAGCGGGGGCGGTTCAGATACGCAGTATTTT. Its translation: CASSLSSGGGSDTQYF.

CDR3 residues: CASSVTGRTSNEQYF. In DNA form, the CDR3 reads TGTGCCAGTAGTGTCACAGGACGGACCTCTAACGAGCAGTACTTC. V is TRBV19 and J is TRBJ2-7; D perhaps matches TRBD1 (5 bases). Germline assignment: CDR1 LNHDA and CDR2 SQIVND (reference sequence). V gave up 5 bases and J gave up 5 bases, with 19 bases separating them. CDR3 length equals 15 residues.

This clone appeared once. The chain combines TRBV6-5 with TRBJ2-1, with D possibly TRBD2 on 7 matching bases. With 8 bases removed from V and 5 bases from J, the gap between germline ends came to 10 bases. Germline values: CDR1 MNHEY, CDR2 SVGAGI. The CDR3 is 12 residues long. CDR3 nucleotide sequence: TGTGCCAGCGGGAGGGGGAACAATGAGCAGTTCTTC. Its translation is CASGRGNNEQFF.

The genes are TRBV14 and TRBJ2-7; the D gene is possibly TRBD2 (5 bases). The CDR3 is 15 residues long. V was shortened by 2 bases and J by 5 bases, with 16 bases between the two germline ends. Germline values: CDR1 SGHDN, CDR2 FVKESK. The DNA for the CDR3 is TGTGCCAGCAGCCAAATGTCTAGCAGTGGCCACGAGCAGTACTTC. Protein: CASSQMSSSGHEQYF.

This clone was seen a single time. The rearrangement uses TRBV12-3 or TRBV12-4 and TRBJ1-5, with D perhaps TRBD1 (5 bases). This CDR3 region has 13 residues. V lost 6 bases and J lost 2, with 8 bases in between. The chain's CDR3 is CASRETGNQPQHF. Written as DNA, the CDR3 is TGTGCCAGCAGGGAGACAGGCAATCAGCCCCAGCATTTT.

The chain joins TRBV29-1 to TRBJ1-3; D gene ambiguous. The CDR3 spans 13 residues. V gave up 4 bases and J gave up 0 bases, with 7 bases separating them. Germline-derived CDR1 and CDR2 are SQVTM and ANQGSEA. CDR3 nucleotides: TGCAGCGTTGCCGGACTCTCTGGAAACACCATATATTTT. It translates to CSVAGLSGNTIYF.

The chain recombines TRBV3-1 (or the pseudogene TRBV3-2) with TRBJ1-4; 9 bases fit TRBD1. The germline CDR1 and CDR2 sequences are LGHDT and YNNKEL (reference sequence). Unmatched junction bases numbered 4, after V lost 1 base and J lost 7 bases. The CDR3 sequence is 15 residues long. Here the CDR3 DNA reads TGTGCCAGCAGCCAAGCCGGGACAGGGCGTGAAAAACTGTTTTTT. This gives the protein CASSQAGTGREKLFF.

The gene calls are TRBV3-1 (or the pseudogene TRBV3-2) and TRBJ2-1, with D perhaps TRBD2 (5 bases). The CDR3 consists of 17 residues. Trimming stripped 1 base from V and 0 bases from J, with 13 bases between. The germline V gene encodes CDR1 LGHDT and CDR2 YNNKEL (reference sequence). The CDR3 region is CASSQVRTFSSYNEQFF. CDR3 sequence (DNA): TGTGCCAGCAGCCAAGTCAGGACTTTCAGCTCCTACAATGAGCAGTTCTTC.

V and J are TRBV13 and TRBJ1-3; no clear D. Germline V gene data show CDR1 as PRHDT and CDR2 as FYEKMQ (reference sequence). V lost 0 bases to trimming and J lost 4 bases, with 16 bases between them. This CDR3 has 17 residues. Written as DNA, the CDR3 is TGTGCCAGCAGCTTAGGGCAATACGCTTCAGAAGGAAACACCATATATTTT. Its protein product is CASSLGQYASEGNTIYF.

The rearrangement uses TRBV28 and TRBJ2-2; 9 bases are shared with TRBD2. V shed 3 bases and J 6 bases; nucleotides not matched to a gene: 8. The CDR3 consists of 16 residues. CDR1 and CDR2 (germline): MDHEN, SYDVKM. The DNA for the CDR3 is TGTGCCAGCAGTTTTTGGGTAGCGGGAGCAGCCGGGGAGCTGTTTTTT. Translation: CASSFWVAGAAGELFF.

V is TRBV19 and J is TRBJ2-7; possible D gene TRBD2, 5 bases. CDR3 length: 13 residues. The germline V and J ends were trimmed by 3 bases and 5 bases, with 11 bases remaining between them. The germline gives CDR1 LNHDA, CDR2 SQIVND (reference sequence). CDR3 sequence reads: CASSISRGNEQYF. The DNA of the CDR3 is TGTGCCAGTAGTATCTCCCGGGGAAACGAGCAGTACTTC. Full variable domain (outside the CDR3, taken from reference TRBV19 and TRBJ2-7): DGGITQSPKYLFRKEGQNVTLSCEQNLNHDAMYWYRQDPGQGLRLIYYSQIVNDFQKGDIAEGYSVSREKKESFPLTVTSAQKNPTAFYLCASSISRGNEQYFGPGTRLTVT.

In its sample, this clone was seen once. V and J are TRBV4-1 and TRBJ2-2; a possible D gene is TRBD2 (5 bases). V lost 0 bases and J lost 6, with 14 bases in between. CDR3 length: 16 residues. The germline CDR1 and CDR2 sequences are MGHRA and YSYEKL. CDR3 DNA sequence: TGCGCCAGCAGCCAAGATCCCGGACTTTCATCCGGGGAGCTGTTTTTT. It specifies CASSQDPGLSSGELFF.

The CDR3 loop is CASSVGQGYTGELFF. The CDR3, as DNA: TGCGCCAGCAGCGTTGGACAGGGCTACACCGGGGAGCTGTTTTTT. This chain links TRBV4-1 with TRBJ2-2, with 8 bases aligning to TRBD1. The junction had 5 bases not matched to a gene; V was cut back by 5 bases and J by 3 bases. The germline V gene has CDR1 MGHRA and CDR2 YSYEKL. This CDR3 has 15 amino acids.

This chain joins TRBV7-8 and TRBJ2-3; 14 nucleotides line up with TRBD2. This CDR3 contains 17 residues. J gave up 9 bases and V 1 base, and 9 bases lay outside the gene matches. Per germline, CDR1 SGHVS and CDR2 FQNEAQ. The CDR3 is CASSLEWGTSGSETQYF. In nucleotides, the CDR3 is TGTGCCAGCAGCTTAGAGTGGGGGACTAGCGGGAGTGAGACGCAGTATTTT.

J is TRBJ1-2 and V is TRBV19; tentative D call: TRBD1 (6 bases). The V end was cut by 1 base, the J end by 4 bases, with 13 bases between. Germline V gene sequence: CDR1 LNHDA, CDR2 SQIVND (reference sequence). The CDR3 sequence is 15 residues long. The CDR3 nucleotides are TGTGCCAGTAGTATAGGAGGGACAACCTTCTATGGCTACACCTTC. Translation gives CASSIGGTTFYGYTF.

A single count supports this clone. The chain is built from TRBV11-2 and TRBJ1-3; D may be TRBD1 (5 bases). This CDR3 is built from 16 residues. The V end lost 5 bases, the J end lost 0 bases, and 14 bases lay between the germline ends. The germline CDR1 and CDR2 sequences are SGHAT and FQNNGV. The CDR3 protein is CASSPGTDYSGNTIYF. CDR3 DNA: TGTGCCAGCAGCCCAGGGACGGACTACTCTGGAAACACCATATATTTT.

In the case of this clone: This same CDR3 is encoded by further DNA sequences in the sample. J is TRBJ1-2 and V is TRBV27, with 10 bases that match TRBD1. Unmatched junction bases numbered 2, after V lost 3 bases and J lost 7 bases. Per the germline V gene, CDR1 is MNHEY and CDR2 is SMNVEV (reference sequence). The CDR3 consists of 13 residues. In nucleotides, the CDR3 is TGTGCCAGCAGTTTGGGACAGGGGAGTGGCTACACCTTC. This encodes CASSLGQGSGYTF.

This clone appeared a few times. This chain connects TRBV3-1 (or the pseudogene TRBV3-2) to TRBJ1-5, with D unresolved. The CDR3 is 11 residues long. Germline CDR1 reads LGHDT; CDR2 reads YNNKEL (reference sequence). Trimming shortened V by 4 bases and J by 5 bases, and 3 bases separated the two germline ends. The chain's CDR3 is CASSPYQPQHF. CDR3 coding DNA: TGTGCCAGCAGCCCCTATCAGCCCCAGCATTTT.

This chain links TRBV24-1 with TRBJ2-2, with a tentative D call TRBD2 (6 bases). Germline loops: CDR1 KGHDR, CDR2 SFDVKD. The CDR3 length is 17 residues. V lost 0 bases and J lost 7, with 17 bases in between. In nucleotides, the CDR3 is TGTGCCACCAGTGATTTGCGGGGGAGCGAAGCAGGCGGGGAGCTGTTTTTT. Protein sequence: CATSDLRGSEAGGELFF.

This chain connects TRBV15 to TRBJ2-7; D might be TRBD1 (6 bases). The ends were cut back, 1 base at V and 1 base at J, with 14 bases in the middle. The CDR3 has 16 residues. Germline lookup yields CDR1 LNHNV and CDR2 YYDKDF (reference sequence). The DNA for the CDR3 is TGTGCCACCAGCAGAGGGCCCAGGGGCCTATCCTACGAGCAGTACTTC. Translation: CATSRGPRGLSYEQYF.

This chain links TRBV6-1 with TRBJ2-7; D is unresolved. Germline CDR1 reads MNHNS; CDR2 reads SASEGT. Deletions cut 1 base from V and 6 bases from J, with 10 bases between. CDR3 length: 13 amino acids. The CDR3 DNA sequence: TGTGCCAGCAGTGAAGGCCGAGGTAGCGAGCAGTACTTC. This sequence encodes CASSEGRGSEQYF.

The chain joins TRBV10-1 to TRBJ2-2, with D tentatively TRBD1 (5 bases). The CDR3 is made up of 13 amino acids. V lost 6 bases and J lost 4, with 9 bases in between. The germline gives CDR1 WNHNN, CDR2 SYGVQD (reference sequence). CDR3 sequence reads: CASRPGSTGELFF. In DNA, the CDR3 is TGCGCCAGCAGACCAGGGTCCACCGGGGAGCTGTTTTTT.

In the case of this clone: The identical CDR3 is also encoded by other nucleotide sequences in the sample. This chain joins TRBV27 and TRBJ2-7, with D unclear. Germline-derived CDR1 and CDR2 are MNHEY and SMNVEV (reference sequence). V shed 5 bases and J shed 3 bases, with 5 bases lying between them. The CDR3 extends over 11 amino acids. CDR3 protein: CASSSHYEQYF. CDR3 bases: TGTGCCAGCAGTAGCCACTACGAGCAGTACTTC.

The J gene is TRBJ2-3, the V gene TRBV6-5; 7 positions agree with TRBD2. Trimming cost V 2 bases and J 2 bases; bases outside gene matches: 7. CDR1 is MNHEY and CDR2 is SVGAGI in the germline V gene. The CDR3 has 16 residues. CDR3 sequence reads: CASSYIAGGNTDTQYF. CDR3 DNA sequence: TGTGCCAGCAGTTACATAGCGGGCGGAAACACAGATACGCAGTATTTT.